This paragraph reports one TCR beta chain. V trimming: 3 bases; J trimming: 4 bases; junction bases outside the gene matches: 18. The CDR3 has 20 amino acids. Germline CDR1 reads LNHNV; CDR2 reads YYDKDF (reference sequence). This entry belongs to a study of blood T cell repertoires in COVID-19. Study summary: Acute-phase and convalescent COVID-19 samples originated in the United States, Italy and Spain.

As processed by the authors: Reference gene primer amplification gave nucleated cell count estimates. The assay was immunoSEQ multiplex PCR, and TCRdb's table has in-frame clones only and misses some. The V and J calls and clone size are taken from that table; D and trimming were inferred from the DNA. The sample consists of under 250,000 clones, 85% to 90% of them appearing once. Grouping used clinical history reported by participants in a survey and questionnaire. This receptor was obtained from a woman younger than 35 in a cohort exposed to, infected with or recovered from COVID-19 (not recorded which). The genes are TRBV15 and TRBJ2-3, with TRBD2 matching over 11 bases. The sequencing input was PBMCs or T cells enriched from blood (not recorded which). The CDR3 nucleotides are TGTGCCACCAGCAGTGGTTTAGCGGGGGGGCCTACCCCCTTCCCAGATACGCAGTATTTT. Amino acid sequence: CATSSGLAGGPTPFPDTQYF.